This record covers a single TCR beta chain. Arm-PCR of CDR3 regions with iRepertoire HTBI primers generated TCR beta libraries. Each CDR3 protein gets one entry after TCRdb re-called the multiplex PCR reads with MiXCR. The data hold 250,000 to 300,000 distinct CDR3 sequences, with approximately 18% observed a single time. Time point denoted: newly diagnosed GD, antithyroid drugs for less than 3 months. PBMC-derived RNA was used for the TCR library. The sample comes from a study of regulatory T cells in long-lasting Graves disease. V lost 3 bases and J lost 0, with 14 bases in between. The CDR3 is made up of 17 amino acids. The V gene's germline CDR1 is KGHSH and CDR2 LQKENI. These data were also filed under a second study, of T cells in Graves' hyperthyroidism and ophthalmopathy.

Specimen: peripheral blood mononuclear cells (PBMCs), collected at new diagnosis, from a patient treated with antithyroid drugs. The rearrangement uses TRBV18 and TRBJ1-4, with unresolved D. The clonotype was recovered from a woman aged 25 to 45 with Graves disease. The CDR3 DNA reads TGTGCCAGCTCACCCTCCCTTGTCAGCCCAACTAATGAAAAACTGTTTTTT. As protein: CASSPSLVSPTNEKLFF.